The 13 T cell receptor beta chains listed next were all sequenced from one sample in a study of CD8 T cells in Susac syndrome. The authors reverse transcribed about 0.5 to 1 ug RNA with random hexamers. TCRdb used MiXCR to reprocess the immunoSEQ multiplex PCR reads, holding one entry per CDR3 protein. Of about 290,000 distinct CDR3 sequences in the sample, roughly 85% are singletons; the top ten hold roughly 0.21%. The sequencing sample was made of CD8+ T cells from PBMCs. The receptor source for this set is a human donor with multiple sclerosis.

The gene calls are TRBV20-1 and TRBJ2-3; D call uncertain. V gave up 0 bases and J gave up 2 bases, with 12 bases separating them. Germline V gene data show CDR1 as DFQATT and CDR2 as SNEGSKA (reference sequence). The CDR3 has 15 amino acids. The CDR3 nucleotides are TGCAGTGCTAGAGAGAGGTGGGATAACACAGATACGCAGTATTTT. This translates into CSARERWDNTDTQYF.

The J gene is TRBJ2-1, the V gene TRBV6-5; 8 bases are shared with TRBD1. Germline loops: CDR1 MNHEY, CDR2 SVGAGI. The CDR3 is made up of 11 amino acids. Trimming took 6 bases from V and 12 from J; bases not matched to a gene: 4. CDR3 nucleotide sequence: TGTGCCAGCAGAAGAGGGACAGGGCAGTTCTTC. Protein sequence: CASRRGTGQFF.

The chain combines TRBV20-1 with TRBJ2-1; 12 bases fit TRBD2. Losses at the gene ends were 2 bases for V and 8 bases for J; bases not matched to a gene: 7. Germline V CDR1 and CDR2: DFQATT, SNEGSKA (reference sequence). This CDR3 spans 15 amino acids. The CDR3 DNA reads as TGCAGTGCTAGAATTCTAGCGGGAGGGCCCCATGAGCAGTTCTTC. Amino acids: CSARILAGGPHEQFF.

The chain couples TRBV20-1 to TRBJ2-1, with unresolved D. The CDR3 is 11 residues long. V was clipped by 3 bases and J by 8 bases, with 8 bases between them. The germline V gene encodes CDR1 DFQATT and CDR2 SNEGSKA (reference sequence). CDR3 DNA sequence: TGCAGTGCTAGCTTGGACGATGAGCAGTTCTTC. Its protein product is CSASLDDEQFF.

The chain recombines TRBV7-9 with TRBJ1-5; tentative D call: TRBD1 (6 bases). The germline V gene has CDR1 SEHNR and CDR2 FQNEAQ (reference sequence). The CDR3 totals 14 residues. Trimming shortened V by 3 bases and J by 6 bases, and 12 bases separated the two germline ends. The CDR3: CASSFTGSSQPQHF. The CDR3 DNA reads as TGTGCCAGCAGCTTTACAGGGAGTAGTCAGCCCCAGCATTTT.

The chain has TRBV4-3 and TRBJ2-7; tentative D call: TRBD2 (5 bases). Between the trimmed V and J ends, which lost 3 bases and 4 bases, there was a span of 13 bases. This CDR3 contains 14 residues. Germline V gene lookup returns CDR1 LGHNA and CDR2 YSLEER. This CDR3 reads CASSQEMERYEQYF. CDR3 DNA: TGCGCCAGCAGCCAGGAGATGGAGCGGTACGAGCAGTACTTC.

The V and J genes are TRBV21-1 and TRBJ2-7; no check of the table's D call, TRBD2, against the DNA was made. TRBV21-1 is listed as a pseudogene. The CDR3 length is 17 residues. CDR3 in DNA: TGTGCCAGCAGCAAAGGAGAGGAGCGGGACTACCTCTACGAGCAGTACTTC. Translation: CASSKGEERDYLYEQYF.

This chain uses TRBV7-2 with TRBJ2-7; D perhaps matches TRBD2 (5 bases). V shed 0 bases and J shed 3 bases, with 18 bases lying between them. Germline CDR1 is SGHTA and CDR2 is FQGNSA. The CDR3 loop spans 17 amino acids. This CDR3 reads CASSLAFTSASGYEQYF. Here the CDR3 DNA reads TGTGCCAGCAGCTTAGCATTCACCTCGGCCAGCGGCTACGAGCAGTACTTC.

CDR3 bases: TGTGCCAGCAGTTCCCCCCTAGCGGGAGCCTCCTACGAGCAGTACTTC. Residues: CASSSPLAGASYEQYF. The chain is built from TRBV6-5 and TRBJ2-7, with 10 positions matching TRBD2. The V segment lost 4 bases and the J segment 0 bases; nucleotides outside the gene matches: 6. Per the germline V gene, CDR1 is MNHEY and CDR2 is SVGAGI. The CDR3 covers 16 residues.

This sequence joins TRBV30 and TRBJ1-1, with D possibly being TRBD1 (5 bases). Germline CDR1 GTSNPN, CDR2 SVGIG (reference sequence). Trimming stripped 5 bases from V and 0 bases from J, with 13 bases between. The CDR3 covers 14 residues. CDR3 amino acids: CAWSQGFMNTEAFF. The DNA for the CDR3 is TGTGCCTGGTCCCAGGGATTTATGAACACTGAAGCTTTCTTT.

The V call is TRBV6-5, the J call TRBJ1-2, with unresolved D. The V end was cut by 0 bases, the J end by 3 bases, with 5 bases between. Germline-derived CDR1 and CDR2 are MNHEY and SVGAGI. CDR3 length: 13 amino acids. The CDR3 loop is CASSYSWDYGYTF. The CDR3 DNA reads TGTGCCAGCAGTTACTCGTGGGACTATGGCTACACCTTC.

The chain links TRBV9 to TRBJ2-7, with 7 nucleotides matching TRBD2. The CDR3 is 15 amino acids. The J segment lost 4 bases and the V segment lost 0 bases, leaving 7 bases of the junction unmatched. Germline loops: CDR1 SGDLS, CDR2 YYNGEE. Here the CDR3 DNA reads TGTGCCAGCAGCGTAGAGGGCAGGGAGGGATACGAGCAGTACTTC. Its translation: CASSVEGREGYEQYF.

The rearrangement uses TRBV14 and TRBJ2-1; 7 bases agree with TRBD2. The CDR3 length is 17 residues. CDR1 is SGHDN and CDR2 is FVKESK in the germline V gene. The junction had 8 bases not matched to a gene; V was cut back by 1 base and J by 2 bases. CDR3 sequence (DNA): TGTGCCAGCAGCCAAGCGGCGGGAGCAATCCCCTACAATGAGCAGTTCTTC. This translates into CASSQAAGAIPYNEQFF.